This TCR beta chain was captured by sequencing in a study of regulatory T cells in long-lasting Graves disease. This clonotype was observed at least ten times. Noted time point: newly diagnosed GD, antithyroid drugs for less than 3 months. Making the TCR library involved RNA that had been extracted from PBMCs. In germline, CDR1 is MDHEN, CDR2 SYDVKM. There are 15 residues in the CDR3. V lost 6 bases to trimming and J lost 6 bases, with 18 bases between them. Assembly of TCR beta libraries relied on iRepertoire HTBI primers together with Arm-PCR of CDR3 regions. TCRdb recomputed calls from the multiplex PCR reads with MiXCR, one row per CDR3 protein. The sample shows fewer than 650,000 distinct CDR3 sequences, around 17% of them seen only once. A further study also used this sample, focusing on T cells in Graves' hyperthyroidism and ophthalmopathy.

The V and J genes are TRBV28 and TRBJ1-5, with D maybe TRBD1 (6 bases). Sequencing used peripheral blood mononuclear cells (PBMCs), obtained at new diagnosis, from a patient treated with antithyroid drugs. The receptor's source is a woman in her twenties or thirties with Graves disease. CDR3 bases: TGTGCCAGCAGAACGATCCAGGGGATTGGTCAGCCCCAGCATTTT. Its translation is CASRTIQGIGQPQHF. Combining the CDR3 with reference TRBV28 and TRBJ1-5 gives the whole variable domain DVKVTQSSRYLVKRTGEKVFLECVQDMDHENMFWYRQDPGLGLRLIYFSYDVKMKEKGDIPEGYSVSREKKERFSLILESASTNQTSMYLCASRTIQGIGQPQHFGDGTRLSIL.